The present T cell receptor beta chain was sequenced within a study of T cells after yellow fever vaccination. Background on the study: Some fractions had low cell numbers, and these were prepared with SMART-Seq v4 Ultra Low Input. Study observations and caveats: Post-booster samples contained most primary-vaccination clones (approximately 96% CD4, less than 90% CD8). A small proportion of clonotypes was detected in both the CD4 and CD8 compartments.

In making TCR cDNA, 5'RACE template switching added a universal primer site and UMIs to it. MiXCR was run by TCRdb on the 5' RACE reads, yielding one entry per CDR3 protein. Here the sample spans 350,000 or so distinct CDR3 sequences, approximately 8% being singletons. Turning to this clonotype: Its matching antigen is unknown.

V shed 3 bases, J shed 7 bases, and the junction held 6 bases outside the gene matches. The germline V gene encodes CDR1 SEHNR and CDR2 FQNEAQ (reference sequence). The CDR3 consists of 14 residues. The chain recombines TRBV7-9 with TRBJ2-1; 7 bases map to TRBD1. This sample comprised PBMCs, obtained about 49 days after the first yellow fever vaccination. The TCR comes from a young man who received the YFV17D yellow fever vaccine. The CDR3 bases are TGTGCCAGCAGCTTGATACCGGGACAGAATGAGCAGTTCTTC. This translates into CASSLIPGQNEQFF.